Detailed here is one TCR beta chain. Its antigen is currently unknown. This sample was taken from a study of OX40 agonist ivuxolimab in advanced cancers. At the level of the study: At 0.01 to 10 mg/kg, ivuxolimab was administered intravenously to patients every 2 weeks.

Study-wide findings and caveats: Expanded clones were, on average, more numerous in CD8+ T cells than in CD4+. The CD4+ and CD8+ T cells in the blood had expanded clonally by week 6 at 0.1 to 3.0 mg/kg.

The germline gives CDR1 SQVTM, CDR2 ANQGSEA. V was shortened by 6 bases and J by 5 bases, with 15 bases between the two germline ends. There are 13 residues in the CDR3. Clones were sequenced by immunoSEQ multiplex PCR, and TCRdb holds only the in-frame ones, with some missing. The sample yields tens of thousands of clones, about three quarters seen once. Sequencing was performed on CD4+ or CD8+ T cells sorted from blood, taken in a trial of the OX40 agonist ivuxolimab. The TCR comes from an adult with an advanced solid tumor such as melanoma, head and neck, liver or kidney cancer. This chain connects TRBV29-1 to TRBJ2-3; perhaps TRBD1 as D (6 bases). The CDR3 reads CSVREQGQDTQYF. As DNA, the CDR3 is TGCAGCGTGAGGGAACAGGGCCAAGATACGCAGTATTTT.